These 20 T cell receptor beta chains were all obtained from the same sample, sequenced in a study of blood T cell repertoires in COVID-19. TCRdb's copy holds only in-frame clones and misses some; the assay was immunoSEQ multiplex PCR. Of about 29,000 clones listed, 80% to 90% are singletons. Source material: peripheral blood. The source of these receptors is a human donor in a cohort sampled during active COVID-19.

The chain employs TRBV5-1 and TRBJ2-3; 8 bases map to TRBD2. Trimming cost V 6 bases and J 0 bases; bases outside gene matches: 3. The CDR3 is made up of 14 amino acids. CDR1 and CDR2 from the germline V gene are SGHRS and YFSETQ. Written as DNA, the CDR3 is TGCGCCAGCACACGGGGGGGCAGCACAGATACGCAGTATTTT. Translating gives CASTRGGSTDTQYF.

This rearrangement joins TRBV6-5 to TRBJ1-1; TRBD1 matches at 7 bases. This CDR3 is built from 15 residues. V dropped 2 bases and J dropped 6; count of bases not matched to a gene: 9. CDR1 is MNHEY and CDR2 is SVGAGI in the germline V gene. CDR3 residues: CASSYDLGQGAEAFF. The CDR3, as DNA: TGTGCCAGCAGTTACGATCTCGGGCAGGGGGCTGAAGCTTTCTTT.

The chain recombines TRBV2 with TRBJ2-7; 8 nucleotides agree with TRBD2. Germline trimming cut 8 bases from V and 6 bases from J; bases unmatched to any gene: 6. This CDR3 spans 12 amino acids. From germline, CDR1 is SNHLY and CDR2 FYNNEI. CDR3 residues: CASGGRLGEQYF. CDR3 DNA: TGTGCCAGCGGCGGGAGGTTGGGCGAGCAGTACTTC.

The V gene is TRBV6-6, the J gene TRBJ2-3; 9 nucleotides line up with TRBD2. The CDR3 is 16 residues long. The junction had 6 bases not matched to a gene; V was cut back by 2 bases and J by 3 bases. The germline CDR1 and CDR2 sequences are MNHNY and SVGAGI (reference sequence). CDR3 sequence: CASSYVRLAGTDTQYF. The CDR3 DNA reads TGTGCCAGCAGTTACGTGCGGCTAGCGGGGACAGATACGCAGTATTTT.

This CDR3 is CASSPPHSREETQYF. CDR3 bases: TGTGCCAGCTCACCACCCCACAGTCGTGAAGAGACCCAGTACTTC. The chain carries TRBV18 and TRBJ2-5; D is unclear. V lost 0 bases and J 3 bases, leaving 11 bases between the germline ends. CDR1 and CDR2 from the germline V gene are KGHSH and LQKENI. The CDR3 spans 15 residues.

This clone appeared a single time. The chain joins TRBV4-3 to TRBJ1-4; D is perhaps TRBD1 (6 bases). The germline CDR1 and CDR2 sequences are LGHNA and YSLEER. V was cut by 1 base and J by 5 bases, with 8 bases left in between. This CDR3 spans 14 amino acids. CDR3 region: CASSQGGLNEKLFF. The DNA for the CDR3 is TGCGCCAGCAGCCAAGGGGGGCTGAATGAAAAACTGTTTTTT.

The chain recombines TRBV5-1 with TRBJ2-7; 9 bases match TRBD1. The germline CDR1 and CDR2 sequences are SGHRS and YFSETQ. V was pared by 2 bases and J by 4 bases, with 7 bases of the junction left unmatched. The CDR3 extends over 15 amino acids. Here the CDR3 DNA reads TGCGCCAGCAGCTTCACCGGGACAGGGTCTTACGAGCAGTACTTC. This translates into CASSFTGTGSYEQYF.

The chain employs TRBV20-1 and TRBJ2-7; weak D call: TRBD2 (7 bases). CDR3 length: 15 residues. CDR1 DFQATT and CDR2 SNEGSKA come from the germline V gene (reference sequence). V lost 3 bases and J 3 bases, leaving 18 bases between the germline ends. The DNA for the CDR3 is TGCAGTGCTAGTTGGGGGCAGGGGACTAACTACGAGCAGTACTTC. Protein: CSASWGQGTNYEQYF.

This chain joins TRBV7-3 and TRBJ2-7, with D possibly TRBD2 on 6 matching bases. Trimming took off 0 bases at V and 7 bases at J, with 22 bases between the two ends. Per germline, CDR1 SGHTA and CDR2 FQGTGA. The length of the CDR3 is 17 residues. CDR3 loop: CASSLTGVGLTVQEQYF. The CDR3 nucleotides are TGTGCCAGCAGCTTAACGGGTGTGGGACTTACGGTTCAGGAGCAGTACTTC.

The rearrangement uses TRBV2 and TRBJ1-2; 8 bases match TRBD1. Germline V CDR1 and CDR2: SNHLY, FYNNEI. J gave up 9 bases and V 8 bases, and 17 bases lay outside the gene matches. The CDR3 is 15 residues long. CDR3: CASSGQGIQLESYTF. CDR3 nucleotide sequence: TGTGCCAGCTCCGGACAGGGCATTCAACTTGAGAGCTACACCTTC.

The chain has TRBV24-1 and TRBJ2-1; D uncertain. V lost 0 bases and J 0 bases, leaving 8 bases between the germline ends. CDR1 is KGHDR, CDR2 SFDVKD, per germline. CDR3 length: 16 residues. In DNA, the CDR3 is TGTGCCACCAGTGATTTGGAGCCGAGCTCCTACAATGAGCAGTTCTTC. It specifies CATSDLEPSSYNEQFF.

The chain combines TRBV6-6 with TRBJ2-3; unclear D gene. CDR3 size: 14 residues. Trimming removed 2 bases from V and 1 base from J, with 7 bases in between. CDR1 is MNHNY, CDR2 SVGAGI, per germline (reference sequence). The CDR3 sequence is CASSYGQGTDTQYF. The CDR3 bases are TGTGCCAGCAGTTACGGGCAGGGCACAGATACGCAGTATTTT.

This clone has more than one count but fewer than ten. The chain has TRBV4-3 and TRBJ2-7; TRBD1 is a possible D gene (6 bases). Looked up from germline, CDR1 is LGHNA and CDR2 is YSLEER. V was cut by 6 bases and J by 0 bases, with 12 bases left in between. The CDR3 consists of 14 residues. The CDR3 DNA reads as TGCGCCAGCAGACTCGACAGGACCTCCTACGAGCAGTACTTC. This codes for CASRLDRTSYEQYF.

The chain joins TRBV27 to TRBJ1-1; possibly TRBD1 for D (5 bases). Trimming took 6 bases from V and 4 from J, leaving 21 bases between them. The CDR3 extends over 16 amino acids. Germline V gene lookup returns CDR1 MNHEY and CDR2 SMNVEV (reference sequence). CDR3 sequence (DNA): TGTGCCAGCAGCCGACAGTTGACAGAGGTGTCCACTGAAGCTTTCTTT. It specifies CASSRQLTEVSTEAFF.

The gene calls are TRBV19 and TRBJ2-5; maybe TRBD2 (6 bases). In germline, CDR1 is LNHDA, CDR2 SQIVND (reference sequence). This CDR3 spans 14 amino acids. Trimming cost V 4 bases and J 1 base, with 10 bases left between them. CDR3 bases: TGTGCCAGTAGTAGTGGGGGGATCCAAGAGACCCAGTACTTC. It is translated as CASSSGGIQETQYF.

This chain uses TRBV7-9 with TRBJ2-5; D might be TRBD2 (5 bases). This CDR3 contains 15 residues. Looked up from germline, CDR1 is SEHNR and CDR2 is FQNEAQ (reference sequence). Trimming shortened V by 6 bases and J by 5 bases, and 19 bases separated the two germline ends. CDR3 bases: TGTGCCAGCAGACCCTCCCGAGGGTATGGGGAGACCCAGTACTTC. This gives the protein CASRPSRGYGETQYF.

This chain uses TRBV5-4 with TRBJ2-7; D gene unclear. Trimming removed 4 bases at V and 6 bases at J, with 11 bases between. Germline CDR1 reads SGHNT; CDR2 reads YYREEE (reference sequence). CDR3 size: 12 residues. CDR3 sequence: CASSRYTSEQYF. The CDR3 bases are TGTGCCAGCAGCCGATATACCAGCGAGCAGTACTTC.

The chain joins TRBV5-1 to TRBJ2-3; 9 nucleotides line up with TRBD2. Germline CDR1 is SGHRS and CDR2 is YFSETQ. Trimming cost V 5 bases and J 2 bases; bases outside gene matches: 6. CDR3 size: 15 residues. As DNA, the CDR3 is TGCGCCAGCAGTCCTAGCGGGGATACCACAGATACGCAGTATTTT. Translation gives CASSPSGDTTDTQYF.

J is TRBJ1-1 and V is TRBV18; 8 positions match TRBD1. The CDR3 covers 14 residues. Germline CDR1 is KGHSH and CDR2 is LQKENI. With 2 bases clipped from V and 1 base from J, the junction kept 0 bases outside the gene matches. The CDR3 spells CASSPGQGNTEAFF. The DNA of the CDR3 is TGTGCCAGCTCACCAGGACAGGGGAACACTGAAGCTTTCTTT.

This chain connects TRBV7-9 to TRBJ2-1; D is unresolved. CDR1 is SEHNR, CDR2 FQNEAQ, per germline (reference sequence). CDR3 size: 14 residues. Trimming removed 4 bases from V and 2 bases from J, with 9 bases in between. The CDR3 bases are TGTGCCAGCAGCTATGGCCAAACCTACAATGAGCAGTTCTTC. It specifies CASSYGQTYNEQFF.